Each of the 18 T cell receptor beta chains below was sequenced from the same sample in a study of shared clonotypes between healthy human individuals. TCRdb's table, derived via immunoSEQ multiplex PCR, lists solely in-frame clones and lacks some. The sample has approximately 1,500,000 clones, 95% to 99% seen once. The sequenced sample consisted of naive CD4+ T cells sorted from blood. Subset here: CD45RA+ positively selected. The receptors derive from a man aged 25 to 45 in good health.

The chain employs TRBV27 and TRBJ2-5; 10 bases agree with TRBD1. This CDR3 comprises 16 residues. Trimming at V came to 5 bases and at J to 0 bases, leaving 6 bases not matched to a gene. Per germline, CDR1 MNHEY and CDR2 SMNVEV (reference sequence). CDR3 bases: TGTGCCAGCAGTACCCGACAGGGGGCGTACCAAGAGACCCAGTACTTC. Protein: CASSTRQGAYQETQYF.

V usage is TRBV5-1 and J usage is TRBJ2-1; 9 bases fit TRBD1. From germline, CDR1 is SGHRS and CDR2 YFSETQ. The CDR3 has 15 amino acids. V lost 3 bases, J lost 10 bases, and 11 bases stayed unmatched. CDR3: CASSSAGTGLWEQFF. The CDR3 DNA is TGCGCCAGCAGCTCTGCCGGGACAGGGCTATGGGAGCAGTTCTTC. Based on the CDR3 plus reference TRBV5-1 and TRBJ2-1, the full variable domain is KAGVTQTPRYLIKTRGQQVTLSCSPISGHRSVSWYQQTPGQGLQFLFEYFSETQRNKGNFPGRFSGRQFSNSRSEMNVSTLELGDSALYLCASSSAGTGLWEQFFGPGTRLTVL.

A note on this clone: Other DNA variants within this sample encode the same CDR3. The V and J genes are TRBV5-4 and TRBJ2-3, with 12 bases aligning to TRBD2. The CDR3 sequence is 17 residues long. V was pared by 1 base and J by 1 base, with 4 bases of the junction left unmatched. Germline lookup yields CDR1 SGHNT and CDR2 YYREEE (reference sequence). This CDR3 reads CASSLRLAGGGTDTQYF. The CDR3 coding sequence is TGTGCCAGCAGCTTGAGGCTAGCGGGAGGGGGCACAGATACGCAGTATTTT.

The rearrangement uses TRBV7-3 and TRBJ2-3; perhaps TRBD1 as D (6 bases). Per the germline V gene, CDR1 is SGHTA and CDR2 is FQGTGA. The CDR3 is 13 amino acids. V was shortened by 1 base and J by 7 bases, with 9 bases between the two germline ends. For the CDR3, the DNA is TGTGCCAGCAGCTTAAAAGGGACACATACGCAGTATTTT. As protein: CASSLKGTHTQYF.

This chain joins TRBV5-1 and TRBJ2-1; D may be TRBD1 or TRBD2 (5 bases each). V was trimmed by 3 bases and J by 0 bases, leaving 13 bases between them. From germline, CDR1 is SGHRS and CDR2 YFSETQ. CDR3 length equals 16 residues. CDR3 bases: TGCGCCAGCAGCTCGACAGCGGATAGCTCCTACAATGAGCAGTTCTTC. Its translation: CASSSTADSSYNEQFF. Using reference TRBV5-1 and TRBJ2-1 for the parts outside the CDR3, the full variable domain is KAGVTQTPRYLIKTRGQQVTLSCSPISGHRSVSWYQQTPGQGLQFLFEYFSETQRNKGNFPGRFSGRQFSNSRSEMNVSTLELGDSALYLCASSSTADSSYNEQFFGPGTRLTVL.

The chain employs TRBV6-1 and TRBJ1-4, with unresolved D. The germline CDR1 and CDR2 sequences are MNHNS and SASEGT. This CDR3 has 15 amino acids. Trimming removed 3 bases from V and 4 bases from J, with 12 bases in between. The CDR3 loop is CASSDNTAGNEKLFF. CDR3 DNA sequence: TGTGCCAGCAGTGATAACACGGCGGGTAATGAAAAACTGTTTTTT.

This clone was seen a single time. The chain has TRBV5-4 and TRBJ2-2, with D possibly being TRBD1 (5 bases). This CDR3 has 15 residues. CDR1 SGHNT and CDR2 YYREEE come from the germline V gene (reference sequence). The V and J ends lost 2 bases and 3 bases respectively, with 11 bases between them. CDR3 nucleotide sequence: TGTGCCAGCAGCTTCCCCAGGGCGGACACCGGGGAGCTGTTTTTT. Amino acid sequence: CASSFPRADTGELFF. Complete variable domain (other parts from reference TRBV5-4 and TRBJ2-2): ETGVTQSPTHLIKTRGQQVTLRCSSQSGHNTVSWYQQALGQGPQFIFQYYREEENGRGNFPPRFSGLQFPNYSSELNVNALELDDSALYLCASSFPRADTGELFFGEGSRLTVL.

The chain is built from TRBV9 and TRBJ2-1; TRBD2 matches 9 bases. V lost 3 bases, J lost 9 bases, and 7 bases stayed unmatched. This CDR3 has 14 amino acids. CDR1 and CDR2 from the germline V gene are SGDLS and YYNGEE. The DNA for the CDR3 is TGTGCCAGCAGCGGACCGACTAGCGGTTTTGAGCAGTTCTTC. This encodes CASSGPTSGFEQFF.

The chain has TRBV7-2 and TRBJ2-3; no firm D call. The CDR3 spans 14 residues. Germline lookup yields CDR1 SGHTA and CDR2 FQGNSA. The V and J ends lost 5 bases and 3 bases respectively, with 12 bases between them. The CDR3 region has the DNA TGTGCCAGCAGCCTTAGAGATCGGACAGATACGCAGTATTTT. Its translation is CASSLRDRTDTQYF.

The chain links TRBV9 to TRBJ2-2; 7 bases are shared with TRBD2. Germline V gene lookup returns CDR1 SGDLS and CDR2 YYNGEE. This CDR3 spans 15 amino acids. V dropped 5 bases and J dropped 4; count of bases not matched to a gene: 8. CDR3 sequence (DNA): TGTGCCAGCAGAGAGGGAGGGACGGGCACCGGGGAGCTGTTTTTT. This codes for CASREGGTGTGELFF. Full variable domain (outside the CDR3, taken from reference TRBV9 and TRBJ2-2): DSGVTQTPKHLITATGQRVTLRCSPRSGDLSVYWYQQSLDQGLQFLIQYYNGEERAKGNILERFSAQQFPDLHSELNLSSLELGDSALYFCASREGGTGTGELFFGEGSRLTVL.

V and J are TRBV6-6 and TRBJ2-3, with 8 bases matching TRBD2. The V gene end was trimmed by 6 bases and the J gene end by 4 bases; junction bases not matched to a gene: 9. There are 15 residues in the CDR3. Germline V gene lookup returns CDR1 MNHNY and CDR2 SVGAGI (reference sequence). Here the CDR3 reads CASRVAGTNADTQYF. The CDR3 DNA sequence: TGTGCCAGCAGAGTAGCGGGGACAAACGCAGATACGCAGTATTTT.

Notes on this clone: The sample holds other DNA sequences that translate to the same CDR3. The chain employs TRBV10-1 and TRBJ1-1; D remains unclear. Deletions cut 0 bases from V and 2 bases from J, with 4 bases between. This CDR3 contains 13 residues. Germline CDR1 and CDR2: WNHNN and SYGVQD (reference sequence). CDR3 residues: CASSESGNTEAFF. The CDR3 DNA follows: TGCGCCAGCAGTGAGTCTGGTAACACTGAAGCTTTCTTT.

The CDR3 region is CASSPTPGNQPQHF. As DNA, the CDR3 is TGTGCCAGCAGCCCCACCCCCGGCAATCAGCCCCAGCATTTT. The V call is TRBV11-2, the J call TRBJ1-5; D is unclear. The germline V and J ends were trimmed by 5 bases and 2 bases, with 10 bases remaining between them. The length of the CDR3 is 14 residues. Germline CDR1 reads SGHAT; CDR2 reads FQNNGV. The entire variable domain, with the rest obtained from reference TRBV11-2 and TRBJ1-5, is as follows: EAGVAQSPRYKIIEKRQSVAFWCNPISGHATLYWYQQILGQGPKLLIQFQNNGVVDDSQLPKDRFSAERLKGVDSTLKIQPAKLEDSAVYLCASSPTPGNQPQHFGDGTRLSIL.

The CDR3 coding sequence is TGTGCCTGGAAACAGGGCCGCTCCTACAATGAGCAGTTCTTC. Translated, it gives CAWKQGRSYNEQFF. The chain recombines TRBV30 with TRBJ2-1, with a possible D match to TRBD1 (6 bases). The V end lost 4 bases, the J end lost 0 bases, and 10 bases lay between the germline ends. Germline V gives CDR1 GTSNPN, CDR2 SVGIG (reference sequence). The CDR3 is 14 amino acids.

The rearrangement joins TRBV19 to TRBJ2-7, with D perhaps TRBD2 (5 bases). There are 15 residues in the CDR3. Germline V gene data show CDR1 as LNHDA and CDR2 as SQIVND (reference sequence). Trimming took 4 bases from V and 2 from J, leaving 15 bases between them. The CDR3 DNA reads TGTGCCAGTAGTACCCCGGCGGGCCCGGCCTACGAGCAGTACTTC. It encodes CASSTPAGPAYEQYF.

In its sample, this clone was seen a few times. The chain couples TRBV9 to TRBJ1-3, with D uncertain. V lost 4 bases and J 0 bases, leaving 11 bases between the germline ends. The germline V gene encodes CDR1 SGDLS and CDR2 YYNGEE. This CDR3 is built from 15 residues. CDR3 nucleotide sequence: TGTGCCAGCAGCCCAGGACGGAGCTCTGGAAACACCATATATTTT. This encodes CASSPGRSSGNTIYF.

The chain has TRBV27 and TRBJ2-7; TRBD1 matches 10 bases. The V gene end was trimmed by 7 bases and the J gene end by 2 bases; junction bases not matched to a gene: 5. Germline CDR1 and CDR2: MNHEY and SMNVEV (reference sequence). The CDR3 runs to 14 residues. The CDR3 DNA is TGTGCCAGCAAAGGGGACAGGGGTACCTACGAGCAGTACTTC. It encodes CASKGDRGTYEQYF.

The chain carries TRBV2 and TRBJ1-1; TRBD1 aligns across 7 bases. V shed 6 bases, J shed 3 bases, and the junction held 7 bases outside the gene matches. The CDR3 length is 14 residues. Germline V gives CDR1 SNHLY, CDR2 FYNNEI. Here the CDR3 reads CASSQEGTDTEAFF. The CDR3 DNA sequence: TGTGCCAGCAGCCAAGAGGGGACAGACACTGAAGCTTTCTTT.